What follows describes a single T cell receptor (beta chain). Its antigen specificity is not known. The read ends 3 residues shy of where the CDR3 ends; the end is completed using the germline J gene. According to the germline V gene, CDR1 reads SNHLY and CDR2 reads FYNNEI. The CDR3 runs 15 amino acids, cysteine and phenylalanine included. Sequencing covers 36 bases of the CDR3, shown here with the frame starting at base 1. V was cut back by 4 bases and J by 2 bases, leaving a gap of 12 bases between them. This specimen belongs to a study of T cell clonality in common variable immunodeficiency (dated by TCRdb to about 2015). Results the study describes overall, beyond this receptor: Differences among patients in the CVID cohort limited the correlations between repertoire features and clinical complications. CVID TCRbeta sequences reportedly showed fewer deletions and N-nucleotide insertions and lacked highly modified clones with 13 or more V deletions. Although equal DNA input was used, an average of about 80,000 unique sequences per sample was obtained for controls, compared with about 30,000 for CVID samples. Healthy controls shared more TCRbeta clones with each other than CVID subjects shared among themselves (p < 0.0001). TCRbeta clonality was higher in CVID subjects than in healthy controls (t-test p = 0.018), and the increase was most characteristic of about a third of subjects. It was noted by the authors that sequencing of the repertoires of T cell subpopulations would be needed to clarify the cause of the increased clonality in CVID.

Most CVID patients and most healthy controls were of Caucasian heritage. From each donor, roughly 5 to 9 ml of heparinized peripheral whole blood was collected. Genomic DNA from adults with common variable immune deficiency (CVID) and from healthy adult controls was used for sequencing of TCRbeta CDR3 repertoires. The control group was made up of approximately 22 healthy adult volunteers (about 10 male and roughly twelve female) whose ages ranged from roughly 23 to 70 years, with a mean age of approximately 32. To isolate peripheral blood mononuclear cells, diluted blood was subjected to density centrifugation over Hypaque 1077 or Ficoll-Paque. Genomic DNA was obtained from unsorted mononuclear cells through either Qiagen column purification or a centrifugation-based method. For sequencing, equivalent amounts of genomic DNA were input from CVID and control samples. For every sample, a 60 bp segment covering the rearranged TCRbeta CDR3 region was amplified and then sequenced. TCRbeta amplification used the immunoSEQ assay, a bias-corrected multiplex PCR with high-throughput sequencing. In the source study's methods: Every unique nucleotide sequence was considered a clone and was annotated with V, D and J genes, copy number and frequency. Sequences were labeled productive if in frame, and non-productive if out of frame or containing stop codons. As previously described, Shannon's entropy was used to calculate clonality. The predicted amino acid sequences of productive clones were used to derive mean CDR3 Kyte-Doolittle hydropathy. The R hclust function was used to hierarchically cluster scaled V gene usage with Manhattan distance and complete linkage. Clone sharing by CDR3 amino acid sequence was assessed by resampling 12 repertoires per group over 100 rounds. The repertoires were searched for around 75 published EBV-specific and 200 to 300 published CMV-specific TCRbeta sequences. A couple of CVID samples that yielded fewer than 10,000 sequences were excluded from the analysis, so around 40 CVID repertoires were retained. Imported from immuneACCESS, the table was reduced by TCRdb to in-frame sequences with V and J called. These copies leave out some clones; in studies compared against another copy, an unresolved V gene accounts for under half, and the cause of the remainder is not known. Clone size and V and J calls were adopted from that table, with D and trimming inferred from the DNA. The table puts 55,000 to 65,000 clones in this sample, none counted just once. Of the sample, 1.5% to 2% is held by the ten largest clones.

The chain employs TRBV2 and TRBJ1-5; 6 matching bases give a weak D call of TRBD1. Sequences were obtained from peripheral blood mononuclear cells. The sequence was obtained from a person between 18 and 75 years old in good health. CDR3 DNA, as far as it was read: TGTGCCAGCAGTGGGGGGCTGGCGGGCAATCAGCCC. Its translation is CASSGGLAGNQP. The CDR3 as a whole reads CASSGGLAGNQPQHF.